Below, 19 T cell receptor beta chains from the same sample are listed, as sequenced in a study of cytomegalovirus exposure and HLA in healthy donors. Clones were read by immunoSEQ multiplex PCR, and TCRdb kept only the in-frame ones, dropping some. The sample holds 150,000 to 250,000 clones, roughly 81% seen once. Sequencing used PBMCs. The receptors were gathered from a woman aged 25 to 45 in good health and CMV-seronegative.

The V call is TRBV6-6, the J call TRBJ2-7; no definite D call. V was cut by 1 base and J by 5 bases, with 6 bases left in between. Germline CDR1 is MNHNY and CDR2 is SVGAGI (reference sequence). The CDR3 sequence is 12 residues long. CDR3 nucleotide sequence: TGTGCCAGCAGTTACTACACCAACGAGCAGTACTTC. This gives the protein CASSYYTNEQYF.

The count of this clone is one. The chain has TRBV19 and TRBJ1-1, with 9 bases that match TRBD1. The germline V gene has CDR1 LNHDA and CDR2 SQIVND (reference sequence). V was pared by 6 bases and J by 9 bases, with 11 bases of the junction left unmatched. CDR3 size: 14 residues. The CDR3 region has the DNA TGTGCCAGTAGGACTCAGGGACAGGGTCTCCAAGCTTTCTTT. Its translation is CASRTQGQGLQAFF. The whole variable domain, remainder taken from reference TRBV19 and TRBJ1-1, is DGGITQSPKYLFRKEGQNVTLSCEQNLNHDAMYWYRQDPGQGLRLIYYSQIVNDFQKGDIAEGYSVSREKKESFPLTVTSAQKNPTAFYLCASRTQGQGLQAFFGQGTRLTVV.

The V and J genes are TRBV7-9 and TRBJ1-5, with D perhaps matching TRBD1 (5 bases). V shed 8 bases and J shed 1 base, with 18 bases lying between them. There are 16 residues in the CDR3. Germline V gene lookup returns CDR1 SEHNR and CDR2 FQNEAQ (reference sequence). The CDR3 loop is CASGAGASQSNQPQHF. The CDR3 DNA is TGTGCCAGCGGGGCCGGAGCCAGTCAAAGCAATCAGCCCCAGCATTTT. The variable domain in full, completed from reference TRBV7-9 and TRBJ1-5, reads DTGVSQNPRHKITKRGQNVTFRCDPISEHNRLYWYRQTLGQGPEFLTYFQNEAQLEKSRLLSDRFSAERPKGSFSTLEIQRTEQGDSAMYLCASGAGASQSNQPQHFGDGTRLSIL.

This clone came up a few times. CDR3 coding DNA: TGTGCCTGGAGTAGTCAGATGAACACTGAAGCTTTCTTT. It specifies CAWSSQMNTEAFF. The chain employs TRBV30 and TRBJ1-1, with unresolved D. CDR1 and CDR2 from the germline V gene are GTSNPN and SVGIG (reference sequence). The V and J ends lost 2 bases and 0 bases respectively, with 7 bases between them. The CDR3 sequence is 13 residues long.

The J gene is TRBJ2-7, the V gene TRBV10-3, with 10 positions matching TRBD1. The J segment lost 0 bases and the V segment lost 6 bases, leaving 8 bases of the junction unmatched. The CDR3 runs to 16 residues. Germline assignment: CDR1 ENHRY and CDR2 SYGVKD. CDR3 DNA sequence: TGTGCCATCAGCGATCCGGGACAGGGGAACTCCTACGAGCAGTACTTC. Translation: CAISDPGQGNSYEQYF.

This clone was recorded once. The chain carries TRBV6-1 and TRBJ2-7; TRBD1 might be the D (6 bases). The ends were cut back, 5 bases at V and 1 base at J, with 12 bases in the middle. Germline CDR1 MNHNS, CDR2 SASEGT. The CDR3 totals 14 residues. The CDR3 sequence is CASSSTGFSYEQYF. The CDR3 coding sequence is TGTGCCAGCAGTTCAACAGGGTTTTCCTACGAGCAGTACTTC.

In its sample, this clone was seen many times. This rearrangement joins TRBV2 to TRBJ1-2, with D perhaps matching TRBD1 (5 bases). The CDR3 sequence is 13 residues long. The V end was cut by 5 bases, the J end by 8 bases, with 15 bases between. Germline V gene sequence: CDR1 SNHLY, CDR2 FYNNEI. CDR3 nucleotide sequence: TGTGCCAGCAGTCCCGGCAGGGAGGGAGGCTACACCTTC. Its protein product is CASSPGREGGYTF.

The count of this clone is one. The J gene is TRBJ2-7, the V gene TRBV5-1; D is perhaps TRBD1 (5 bases). This CDR3 has 15 amino acids. V lost 0 bases to trimming and J lost 1 base, with 11 bases between them. Germline V lookup: CDR1 SGHRS, CDR2 YFSETQ. The CDR3 loop reads CASSLGWTPSYEQYF. The CDR3 coding sequence is TGCGCCAGCAGCTTGGGGTGGACACCGTCCTACGAGCAGTACTTC.

The chain is built from TRBV7-2 and TRBJ2-7; D unresolved. Germline V gene data show CDR1 as SGHTA and CDR2 as FQGNSA. This CDR3 contains 12 residues. Trimming removed 2 bases at V and 2 bases at J, with 4 bases between. Here the CDR3 DNA reads TGTGCCAGCAGCTTATTAGCCTACGAGCAGTACTTC. Encoded protein: CASSLLAYEQYF.

This chain links TRBV6-5 with TRBJ2-7; tentative D call: TRBD2 (6 bases). This CDR3 is 13 amino acids long. The germline V and J ends were trimmed by 11 bases and 2 bases, with 16 bases remaining between them. Germline CDR1 and CDR2: MNHEY and SVGAGI. The CDR3 here is CAAWAGRPYEQYF. The CDR3 DNA follows: TGTGCCGCCTGGGCGGGGAGACCCTACGAGCAGTACTTC.

The rearrangement joins TRBV25-1 to TRBJ1-5, with TRBD1 matching 11 bases. The V and J ends lost 4 bases and 2 bases, in that order; junction bases with no gene match: 1. Germline V CDR1 and CDR2: MGHDK, SYGVNS. The CDR3 spans 15 residues. The CDR3 DNA sequence: TGTGCCAGCAGTGCGGGACAGGGGGGCAATCAGCCCCAGCATTTT. Protein sequence: CASSAGQGGNQPQHF. Drawing the rest from reference TRBV25-1 and TRBJ1-5, the complete variable domain is EADIYQTPRYLVIGTGKKITLECSQTMGHDKMYWYQQDPGMELHLIHYSYGVNSTEKGDLSSESTVSRIRTEHFPLTLESARPSHTSQYLCASSAGQGGNQPQHFGDGTRLSIL.

The rearrangement joins TRBV7-2 to TRBJ1-1; 9 bases are shared with TRBD1. This CDR3 has 15 amino acids. V shed 0 bases and J 7 bases; nucleotides not matched to a gene: 6. Germline values: CDR1 SGHTA, CDR2 FQGNSA. CDR3 loop: CASSLAYRGQGEAFF. CDR3 in DNA: TGTGCCAGCAGCTTAGCATACAGGGGGCAGGGTGAAGCTTTCTTT.

This clone is a singleton in its sample. V gene TRBV11-2 combines with J gene TRBJ1-2; 9 nucleotides agree with TRBD1. The CDR3 has 12 amino acids. CDR1 is SGHAT and CDR2 is FQNNGV in the germline V gene. The J segment lost 6 bases and the V segment lost 5 bases, leaving 1 base of the junction unmatched. CDR3 loop: CASSRDRDGYTF. The CDR3 coding sequence is TGTGCCAGCAGCCGGGACAGGGATGGCTACACCTTC.

V usage is TRBV7-6 and J usage is TRBJ1-3, with 9 nucleotides matching TRBD1. The CDR3 totals 15 residues. V shed 5 bases and J 4 bases; nucleotides not matched to a gene: 6. Germline values: CDR1 SGHVS, CDR2 FNYEAQ. CDR3 residues: CASSEIGTGGNTIYF. The CDR3 bases are TGTGCCAGCAGCGAGATTGGGACAGGGGGAAACACCATATATTTT.

V usage is TRBV19 and J usage is TRBJ2-4; 9 nucleotides agree with TRBD1. The germline gives CDR1 LNHDA, CDR2 SQIVND (reference sequence). The J segment lost 0 bases and the V segment lost 3 bases, leaving 12 bases of the junction unmatched. The CDR3 is 19 residues long. The CDR3 loop reads CASSMVPNRGLVAKNIQYF. The DNA of the CDR3 is TGTGCCAGTAGTATGGTTCCTAACAGGGGGCTTGTAGCCAAAAACATTCAGTACTTC.

The rearrangement uses TRBV25-1 and TRBJ2-1, with D possibly matching TRBD1 (6 bases). Germline V CDR1 and CDR2: MGHDK, SYGVNS. This CDR3 region has 15 residues. V lost 4 bases, J lost 1 base, and 11 bases lay in between. CDR3 DNA: TGTGCCAGCAGTGCGCGACAGGCATCCTACAATGAGCAGTTCTTC. Translation: CASSARQASYNEQFF.

V and J are TRBV5-1 and TRBJ2-7, with 10 bases identical to TRBD2. The length of the CDR3 is 15 residues. Germline V gene sequence: CDR1 SGHRS, CDR2 YFSETQ. The trim removed 7 bases at V and 6 bases at J, leaving 13 bases unmatched. The CDR3 region is CASSGASGRSSEQYF. The DNA for the CDR3 is TGCGCCAGCTCGGGGGCTAGCGGGAGATCTTCCGAGCAGTACTTC.

The chain couples TRBV19 to TRBJ2-5; 7 bases are shared with TRBD1. The CDR3 loop spans 14 amino acids. Losses at the gene ends were 4 bases for V and 5 bases for J; bases not matched to a gene: 7. Germline CDR1 is LNHDA and CDR2 is SQIVND (reference sequence). In DNA, the CDR3 is TGTGCCAGTAGTAAGACAGGGAGAGACGAGACCCAGTACTTC. This codes for CASSKTGRDETQYF.

V gene TRBV15 combines with J gene TRBJ1-5; 7 nucleotides agree with TRBD1. J gave up 2 bases and V 2 bases, and 6 bases lay outside the gene matches. The CDR3 extends over 16 amino acids. Per germline, CDR1 LNHNV and CDR2 YYDKDF (reference sequence). The CDR3 DNA reads as TGTGCCACCAGCAGACTAACAGGACAGGGCAATCAGCCCCAGCATTTT. Amino acids: CATSRLTGQGNQPQHF.